This T cell receptor (beta chain) appears in the sequencing data of a study of T cell responses to AZD1222 COVID-19 vaccine. Study results and limitations: Across spike, vaccine-associated CD4 TCRs were found, dominant at 160-218 and 743-854. In a largely white British group with more females than males, clonal diversity was possibly underestimated.

TCRdb's table, derived via immunoSEQ multiplex PCR, lists solely in-frame clones and lacks some. The sample contains about 110,000 clones, over 90% of which appear only once. A note on this clone: The antigen is undetermined.

Sequenced material: peripheral blood, taken 28 days after the second AZD1222 dose. The source of this sequence is an adult who received the AZD1222 COVID-19 vaccine.

CDR3 sequence: CASSPTGSSTEAFF. CDR3 sequence (DNA): TGCGCCAGCAGCCCTACAGGGTCCAGCACTGAAGCTTTCTTT. This chain connects TRBV5-1 to TRBJ1-1, with D possibly matching TRBD1 (6 bases). Germline lookup yields CDR1 SGHRS and CDR2 YFSETQ. V lost 4 bases and J lost 4, with 14 bases in between. The CDR3 consists of 14 residues.